Here is one TCR beta chain with its context. The sample originates from a study of blood T cell repertoires in COVID-19. Study details: The United States, Italy and Spain were the sources of the acute and convalescent COVID-19 samples. The analysed material was cDNA or gDNA that came from T cells, B-cell-depleted T cells, or PBMCs.

In the original workflow: Amplification from reference gene primers served as the basis for estimated nucleated cell counts. Clones were sequenced by immunoSEQ multiplex PCR, and TCRdb holds only the in-frame ones, with some missing. Clonal size and the V and J genes are those of that table, whereas D and trimming came from the DNA. The sample lists 150,000 or so clones; roughly 81% were seen once. V dropped 4 bases and J dropped 4; count of bases not matched to a gene: 6. The CDR3 is made up of 16 amino acids. Looked up from germline, CDR1 is SGHRS and CDR2 is YFSETQ. The chain employs TRBV5-1 and TRBJ2-7; 15 bases are a match to TRBD2. Sequencing was performed on peripheral blood. The receptor's source is a woman between 50 and 59 years old with active or convalescent COVID-19. CDR3 in amino acids: CASSRSGLAGGYEQYF. The CDR3 nucleotides read TGCGCCAGCAGCCGGAGCGGACTAGCGGGAGGGTACGAGCAGTACTTC.